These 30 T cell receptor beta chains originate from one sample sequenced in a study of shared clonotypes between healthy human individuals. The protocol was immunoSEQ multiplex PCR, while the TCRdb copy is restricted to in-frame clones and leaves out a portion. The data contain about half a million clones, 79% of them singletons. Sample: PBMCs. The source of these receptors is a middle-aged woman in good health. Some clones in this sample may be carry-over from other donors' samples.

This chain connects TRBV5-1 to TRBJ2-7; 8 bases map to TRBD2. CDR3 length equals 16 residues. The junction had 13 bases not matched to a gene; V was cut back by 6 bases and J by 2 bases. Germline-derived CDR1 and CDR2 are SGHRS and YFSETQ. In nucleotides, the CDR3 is TGCGCCAGCACACCCCTCCCGACTAGCGATACCTACGAGCAGTACTTC. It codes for CASTPLPTSDTYEQYF.

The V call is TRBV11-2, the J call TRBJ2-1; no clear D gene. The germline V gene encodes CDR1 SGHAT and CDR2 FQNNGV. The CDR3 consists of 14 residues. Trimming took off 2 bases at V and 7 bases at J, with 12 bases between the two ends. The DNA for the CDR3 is TGTGCCAGCAGCTTAACTACAGTAGCTAATGAGCAGTTCTTC. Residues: CASSLTTVANEQFF. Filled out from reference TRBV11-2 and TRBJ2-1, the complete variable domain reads EAGVAQSPRYKIIEKRQSVAFWCNPISGHATLYWYQQILGQGPKLLIQFQNNGVVDDSQLPKDRFSAERLKGVDSTLKIQPAKLEDSAVYLCASSLTTVANEQFFGPGTRLTVL.

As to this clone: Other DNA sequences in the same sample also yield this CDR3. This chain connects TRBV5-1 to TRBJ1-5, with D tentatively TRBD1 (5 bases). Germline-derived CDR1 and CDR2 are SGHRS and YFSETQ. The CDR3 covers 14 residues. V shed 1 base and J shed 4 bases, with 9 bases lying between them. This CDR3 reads CASSLQGGNQPQHF. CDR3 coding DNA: TGCGCCAGCAGCTTGCAGGGAGGAAATCAGCCCCAGCATTTT.

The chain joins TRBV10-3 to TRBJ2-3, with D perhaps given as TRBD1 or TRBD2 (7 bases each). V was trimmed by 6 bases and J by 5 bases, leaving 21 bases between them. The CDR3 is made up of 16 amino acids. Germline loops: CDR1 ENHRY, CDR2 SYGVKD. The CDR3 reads CAIRKRDSDLGDTQYF. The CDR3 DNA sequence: TGTGCCATCAGGAAGCGGGACAGCGATCTAGGAGATACGCAGTATTTT.

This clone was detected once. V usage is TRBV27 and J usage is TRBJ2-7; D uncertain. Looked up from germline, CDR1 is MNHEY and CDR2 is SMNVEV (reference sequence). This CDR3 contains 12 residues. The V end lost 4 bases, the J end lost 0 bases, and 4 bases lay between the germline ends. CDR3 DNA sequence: TGTGCCAGCAGTTCGTACTCCTACGAGCAGTACTTC. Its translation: CASSSYSYEQYF.

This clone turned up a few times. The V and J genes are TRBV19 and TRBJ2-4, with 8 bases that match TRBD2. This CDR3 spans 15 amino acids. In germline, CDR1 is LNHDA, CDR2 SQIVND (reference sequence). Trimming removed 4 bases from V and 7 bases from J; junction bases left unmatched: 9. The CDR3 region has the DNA TGTGCCAGTAGTACCCCGGGACTAGGGGTTAACATTCAGTACTTC. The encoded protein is CASSTPGLGVNIQYF.

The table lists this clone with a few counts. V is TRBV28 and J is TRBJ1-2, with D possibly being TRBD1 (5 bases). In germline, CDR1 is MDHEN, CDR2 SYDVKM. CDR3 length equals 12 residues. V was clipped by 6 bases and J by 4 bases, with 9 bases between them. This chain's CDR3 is CASRPGGYGYTF. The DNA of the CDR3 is TGTGCCAGCAGGCCGGGGGGCTATGGCTACACCTTC.

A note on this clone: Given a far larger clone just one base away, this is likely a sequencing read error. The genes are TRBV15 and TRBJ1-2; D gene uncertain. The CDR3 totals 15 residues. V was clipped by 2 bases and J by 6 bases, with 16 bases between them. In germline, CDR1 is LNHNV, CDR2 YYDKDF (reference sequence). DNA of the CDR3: TGTGCCACCAGCAGACCCGAGGAGGGAAACCATGGCTACACCTTC. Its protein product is CATSRPEEGNHGYTF.

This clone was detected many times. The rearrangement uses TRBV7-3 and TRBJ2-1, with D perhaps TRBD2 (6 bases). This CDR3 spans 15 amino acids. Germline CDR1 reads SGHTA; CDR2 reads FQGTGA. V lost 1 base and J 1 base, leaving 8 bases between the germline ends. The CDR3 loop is CASSLSLASYNEQFF. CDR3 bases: TGTGCCAGCAGCTTAAGTCTAGCGTCCTACAATGAGCAGTTCTTC.

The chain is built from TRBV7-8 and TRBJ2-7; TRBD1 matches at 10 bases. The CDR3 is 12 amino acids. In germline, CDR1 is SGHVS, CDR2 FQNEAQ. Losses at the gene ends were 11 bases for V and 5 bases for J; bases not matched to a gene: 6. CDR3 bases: TGTGCCGCGGGGACAGGGGTACACGAGCAGTACTTC. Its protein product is CAAGTGVHEQYF. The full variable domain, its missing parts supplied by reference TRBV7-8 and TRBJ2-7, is GAGVSQSPRYKVAKRGQDVALRCDPISGHVSLFWYQQALGQGPEFLTYFQNEAQLDKSGLPSDRFFAERPEGSVSTLKIQRTQQEDSAVYLCAAGTGVHEQYFGPGTRLTVT.

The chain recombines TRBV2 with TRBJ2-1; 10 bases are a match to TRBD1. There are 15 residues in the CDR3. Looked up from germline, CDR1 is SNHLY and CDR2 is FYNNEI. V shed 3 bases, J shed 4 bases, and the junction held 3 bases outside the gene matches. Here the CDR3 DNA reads TGTGCCAGCAGTGACGGGACAGGGGAATACAATGAGCAGTTCTTC. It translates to CASSDGTGEYNEQFF.

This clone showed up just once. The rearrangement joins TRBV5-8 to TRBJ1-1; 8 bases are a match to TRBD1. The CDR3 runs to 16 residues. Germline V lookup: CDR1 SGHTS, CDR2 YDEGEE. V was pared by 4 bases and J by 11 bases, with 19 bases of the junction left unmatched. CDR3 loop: CASSMRPGQAVLGAFF. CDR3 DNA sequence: TGTGCCAGCAGCATGAGGCCGGGACAGGCGGTTCTTGGGGCTTTCTTT.

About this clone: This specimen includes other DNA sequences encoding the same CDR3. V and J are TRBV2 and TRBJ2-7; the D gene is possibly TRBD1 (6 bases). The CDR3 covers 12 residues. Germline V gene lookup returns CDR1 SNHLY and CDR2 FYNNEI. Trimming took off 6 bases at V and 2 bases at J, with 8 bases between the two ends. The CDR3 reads CASRGAAYEQYF. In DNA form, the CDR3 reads TGTGCCAGCAGGGGGGCCGCCTACGAGCAGTACTTC. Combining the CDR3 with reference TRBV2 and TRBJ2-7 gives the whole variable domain EPEVTQTPSHQVTQMGQEVILRCVPISNHLYFYWYRQILGQKVEFLVSFYNNEISEKSEIFDDQFSVERPDGSNFTLKIRSTKLEDSAMYFCASRGAAYEQYFGPGTRLTVT.

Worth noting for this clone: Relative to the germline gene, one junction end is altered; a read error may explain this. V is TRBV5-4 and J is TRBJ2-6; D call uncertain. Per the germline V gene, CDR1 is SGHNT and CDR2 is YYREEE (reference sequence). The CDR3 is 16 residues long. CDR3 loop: CASSQEMSSGANVLTF. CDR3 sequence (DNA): TGCGCCAGCAGCCAAGAAATGAGCTCTGGGGCCAACGTCCTGACTTTC.

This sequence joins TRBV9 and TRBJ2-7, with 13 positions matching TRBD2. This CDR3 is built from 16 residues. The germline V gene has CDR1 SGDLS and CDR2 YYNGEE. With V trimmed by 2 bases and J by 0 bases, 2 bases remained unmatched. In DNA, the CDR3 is TGTGCCAGCAGCGTGGGACTAGCGGGGCCCTCCTACGAGCAGTACTTC. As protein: CASSVGLAGPSYEQYF. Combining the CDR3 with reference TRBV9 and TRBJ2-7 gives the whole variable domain DSGVTQTPKHLITATGQRVTLRCSPRSGDLSVYWYQQSLDQGLQFLIQYYNGEERAKGNILERFSAQQFPDLHSELNLSSLELGDSALYFCASSVGLAGPSYEQYFGPGTRLTVT.

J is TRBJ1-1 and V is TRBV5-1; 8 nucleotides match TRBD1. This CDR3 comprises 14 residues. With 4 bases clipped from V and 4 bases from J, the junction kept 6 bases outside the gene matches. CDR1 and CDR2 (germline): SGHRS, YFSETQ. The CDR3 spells CASSETGEVTEAFF. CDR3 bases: TGCGCCAGCAGCGAGACAGGGGAAGTCACTGAAGCTTTCTTT.

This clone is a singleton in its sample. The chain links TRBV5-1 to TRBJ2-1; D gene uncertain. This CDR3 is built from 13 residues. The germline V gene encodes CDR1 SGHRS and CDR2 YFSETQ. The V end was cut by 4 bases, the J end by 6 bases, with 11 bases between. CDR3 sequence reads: CASSELGSNEQFF. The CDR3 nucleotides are TGCGCCAGCAGCGAACTCGGAAGCAATGAGCAGTTCTTC.

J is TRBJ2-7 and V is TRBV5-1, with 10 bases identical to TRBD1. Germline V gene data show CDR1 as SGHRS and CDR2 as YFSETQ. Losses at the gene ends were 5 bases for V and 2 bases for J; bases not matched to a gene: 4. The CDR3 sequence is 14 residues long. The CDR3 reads CASRGTGAAYEQYF. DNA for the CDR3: TGCGCCAGCAGAGGGACAGGGGCCGCCTACGAGCAGTACTTC. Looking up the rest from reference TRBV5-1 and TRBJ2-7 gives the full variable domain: KAGVTQTPRYLIKTRGQQVTLSCSPISGHRSVSWYQQTPGQGLQFLFEYFSETQRNKGNFPGRFSGRQFSNSRSEMNVSTLELGDSALYLCASRGTGAAYEQYFGPGTRLTVT.

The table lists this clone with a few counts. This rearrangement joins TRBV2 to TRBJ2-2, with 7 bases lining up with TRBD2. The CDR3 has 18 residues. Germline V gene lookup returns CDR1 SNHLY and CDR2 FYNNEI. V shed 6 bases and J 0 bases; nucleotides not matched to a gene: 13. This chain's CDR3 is CASRPIPGLSPNTGELFF. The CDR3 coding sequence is TGTGCCAGCAGGCCTATACCGGGACTATCGCCGAACACCGGGGAGCTGTTTTTT.

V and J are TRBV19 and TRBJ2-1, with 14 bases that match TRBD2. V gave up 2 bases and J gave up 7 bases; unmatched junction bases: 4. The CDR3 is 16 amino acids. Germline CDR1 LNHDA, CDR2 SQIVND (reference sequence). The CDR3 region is CASSIQGTSGRNEQFF. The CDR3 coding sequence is TGTGCCAGTAGTATACAGGGGACTAGCGGGAGAAATGAGCAGTTCTTC.

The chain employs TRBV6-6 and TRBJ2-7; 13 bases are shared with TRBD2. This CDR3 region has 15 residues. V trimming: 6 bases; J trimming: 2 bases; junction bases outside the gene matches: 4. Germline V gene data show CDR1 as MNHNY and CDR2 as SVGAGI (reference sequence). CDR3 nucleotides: TGTGCCAGCAGGTCTACTAGCGGGAGGGCCTACGAGCAGTACTTC. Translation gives CASRSTSGRAYEQYF.

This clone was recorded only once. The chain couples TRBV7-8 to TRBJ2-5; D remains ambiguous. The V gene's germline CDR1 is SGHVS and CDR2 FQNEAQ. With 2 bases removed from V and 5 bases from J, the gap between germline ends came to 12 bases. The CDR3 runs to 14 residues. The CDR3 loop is CASSLMRNSETQYF. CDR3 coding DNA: TGTGCCAGCAGCTTAATGCGAAATTCGGAGACCCAGTACTTC.

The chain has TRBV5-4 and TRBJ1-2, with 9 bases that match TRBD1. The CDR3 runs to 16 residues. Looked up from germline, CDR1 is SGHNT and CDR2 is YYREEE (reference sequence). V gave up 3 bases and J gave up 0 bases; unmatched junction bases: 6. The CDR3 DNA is TGTGCCAGCAGCTCCCCGGGACAGGGATCTAACTATGGCTACACCTTC. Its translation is CASSSPGQGSNYGYTF. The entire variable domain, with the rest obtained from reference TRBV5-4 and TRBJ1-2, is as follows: ETGVTQSPTHLIKTRGQQVTLRCSSQSGHNTVSWYQQALGQGPQFIFQYYREEENGRGNFPPRFSGLQFPNYSSELNVNALELDDSALYLCASSSPGQGSNYGYTFGSGTRLTVV.

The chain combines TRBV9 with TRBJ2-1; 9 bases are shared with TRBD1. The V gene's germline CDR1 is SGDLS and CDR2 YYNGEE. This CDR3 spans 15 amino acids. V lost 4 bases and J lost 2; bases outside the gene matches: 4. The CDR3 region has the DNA TGTGCCAGCAGCCTAAGACAGGGGGCCTACAATGAGCAGTTCTTC. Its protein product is CASSLRQGAYNEQFF.

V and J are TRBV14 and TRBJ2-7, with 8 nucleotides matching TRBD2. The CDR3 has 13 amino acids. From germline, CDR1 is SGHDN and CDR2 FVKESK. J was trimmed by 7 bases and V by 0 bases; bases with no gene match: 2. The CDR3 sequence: CASSQDRGGEQYF. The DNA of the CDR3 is TGTGCCAGCAGCCAAGATCGGGGGGGGGAGCAGTACTTC.

This chain's CDR3 is CASSQEVEGEAYGYTF. For the CDR3, the DNA is TGCGCCAGCAGCCAAGAGGTGGAGGGCGAGGCCTATGGCTACACCTTC. The rearrangement joins TRBV4-1 to TRBJ1-2; no firm D call. V lost 0 bases and J 4 bases, leaving 15 bases between the germline ends. The CDR3 has 16 amino acids. The germline CDR1 and CDR2 sequences are MGHRA and YSYEKL.

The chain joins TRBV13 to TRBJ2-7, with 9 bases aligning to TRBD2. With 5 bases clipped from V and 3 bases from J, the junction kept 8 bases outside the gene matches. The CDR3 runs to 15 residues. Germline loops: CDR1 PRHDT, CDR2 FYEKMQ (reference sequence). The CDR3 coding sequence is TGTGCCAGCAGCCCTCGGGGTAGCGGGAGCTACGAGCAGTACTTC. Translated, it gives CASSPRGSGSYEQYF.

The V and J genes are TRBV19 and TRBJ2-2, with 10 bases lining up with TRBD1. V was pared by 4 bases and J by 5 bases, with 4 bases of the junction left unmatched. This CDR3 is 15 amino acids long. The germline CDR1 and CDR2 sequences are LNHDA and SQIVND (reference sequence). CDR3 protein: CASSNWGQGTGELFF. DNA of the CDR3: TGTGCCAGTAGTAATTGGGGACAGGGGACCGGGGAGCTGTTTTTT.

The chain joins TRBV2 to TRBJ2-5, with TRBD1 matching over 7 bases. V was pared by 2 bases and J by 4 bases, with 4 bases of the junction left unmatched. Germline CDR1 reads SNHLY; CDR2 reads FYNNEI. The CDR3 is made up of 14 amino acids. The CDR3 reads CASSERHRGETQYF. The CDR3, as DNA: TGTGCCAGCAGTGAACGCCACAGGGGAGAGACCCAGTACTTC.

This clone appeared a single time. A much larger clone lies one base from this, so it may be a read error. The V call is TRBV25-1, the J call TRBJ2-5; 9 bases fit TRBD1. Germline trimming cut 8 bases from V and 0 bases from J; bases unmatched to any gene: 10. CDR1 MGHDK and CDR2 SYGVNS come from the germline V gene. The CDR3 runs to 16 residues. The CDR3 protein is CASGVAGTGYQETQYF. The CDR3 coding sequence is TGTGCCAGCGGTGTGGCCGGGACAGGGTACCAAGAGACCCAGTACTTC. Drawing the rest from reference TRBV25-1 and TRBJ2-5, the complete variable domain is EADIYQTPRYLVIGTGKKITLECSQTMGHDKMYWYQQDPGMELHLIHYSYGVNSTEKGDLSSESTVSRIRTEHFPLTLESARPSHTSQYLCASGVAGTGYQETQYFGPGTRLLVL.